The T cell receptor (beta chain) under discussion was sequenced for a study of identical twins. TCRdb itself ran the 5' RACE reads through MiXCR, one entry per CDR3 protein. The repertoire holds 600,000 to 700,000 distinct CDR3 sequences, with approximately 21% as singletons. Donors uniformly comprised healthy Caucasians. V lost 7 bases and J 3 bases, leaving 16 bases between the germline ends. The CDR3 has 15 residues. CDR1 is SNHLY and CDR2 is FYNNEI in the germline V gene. These data also formed part of another study, on T cells expressing NK-cell markers. That publication notes: It was sorted CD3+CD56+NKG2C+, CD3+CD56+NKG2C- and CD3+CD56-NKG2C+ T cells that supplied the TCR beta repertoires.

Source material: PBMCs. The source is a woman aged 18-29 years in good health. The rearrangement uses TRBV2 and TRBJ2-1; a possible D gene is TRBD2 (5 bases). The CDR3 DNA sequence: TGTGCCAGCACCCAGGAGGAGACTATCTACAATGAGCAGTTCTTC. Translation gives CASTQEETIYNEQFF.